This TCR beta chain was sequenced in a study of robustness of blood B and T cell sequencing (dated by TCRdb to the late 2010s). In terms of the full investigation: The study aimed to determine how much peripheral blood is needed to reliably characterize an individual's TCRbeta and IgG repertoires. Each of the approximately nine independently drawn blood samples had its TCRbeta and IgG repertoires measured. As technical replicates, two replicate TCRbeta cDNA libraries were made from one shared RNA pool taken from a single 10 ml draw. The paper as a whole reports these results and caveats: Combining 3 or 4 tubes (roughly 29-40 ml blood) brought coverage of the top 10,000 TCRbeta clonotypes close to saturation. Pooling tubes did not increase the overlap of rare TCRbeta clonotypes, which implies that much larger blood volumes would be needed to capture rare TCRbeta clonotypes. TCRbeta rarefaction curves did not fully plateau, suggesting under-sequencing or many low-abundance clonotypes. The 1,000 most abundant TCRbeta clonotypes from the pooled draws were found in every single 10 ml sample. Immediate fractionation was required for EDTA tubes, so the use of EDTA tubes in multi-site collections was limited. Evidence of cross-contamination, likely from batch processing, showed up in one pair of TCRbeta libraries, so the UMI-sequence pairs shared by that pair of libraries were removed. Between the technical replicate libraries, under 95% of the top 10,000 TCRbeta clonotypes in one library were also present in the other library.

The method behind the library was PCR. Sequencing instrument: Illumina MiSeq. cDNA was synthesized with SMARTScribe reverse transcriptase and a 5' template-switch oligo that added a universal priming site. The template-switch oligo carried a 12-nucleotide random unique molecular identifier (UMI) that tagged each cDNA molecule. Chain-specific reverse primers targeted TCRbeta transcripts during reverse transcription. Residual template-switch adapters were removed by uracil DNA glycosylase treatment, and cDNA was purified using a Qiagen MinElute kit. For the first PCR, KAPA HiFi HotStart ReadyMix was used for 20 to 25 cycles, with amplification split across four 50 ul reactions containing step-out primers. Products of the first-round PCR were gel-purified before additional amplification. Illumina Nextera adapters were added in a second approximately 8-cycle PCR, after which libraries were purified and pooled. The UMI barcode for each TCRbeta molecule was captured by a 50-nucleotide 5' read. As for the original processing: The MIGEC toolkit was used to group reads by UMI into consensus reads. PEAR was used to merge forward and reverse consensus reads, producing the final reads. Identical UMI-sequence pairs shared across libraries were treated as cross-sample contamination and removed by a custom decontamination script. V(D)J assignment and CDR3 extraction were performed with MIGMAP, a wrapper around IgBLAST. TCR clonotypes were defined by identical V gene, J gene and CDR3 amino acid sequence, and CDR1 and CDR2 were left unsequenced. TCRdb reran the public reads through fastp at Q25 and MiXCR, keeping productive beta chains. CDR3 protein sequences are deduplicated, and each keeps its most common genes and DNA. For this entry, the V and J calls and clone size follow TCRdb and not the study's own pipeline. In all, the sample holds approximately 900 distinct CDR3 sequences, and approximately 71% of those were seen once. The ten most abundant clones make up roughly 40% of the sample.

TCRbeta repertoires were quantified from mRNA rather than genomic DNA, which captures expressed receptors. Leukocytes from the buffy coat were collected into Trizol, and RNA was extracted using the Direct-zol RNA MiniPrep Plus kit with no cell sorting. To separate plasma, buffy coat and red blood cells, EDTA blood tubes were immediately centrifuged at 4 degrees C. For this clonotype: Its specific antigen is unknown. No per-base quality is available; no much larger clone lies one base away.

Relative to germline, V is 4 bases shorter and J is 2 bases shorter, with 9 bases between their ends. In the germline V gene, CDR1 corresponds to SGHVS and CDR2 to FQNEAQ. Taken from cysteine to phenylalanine, the CDR3 has 13 residues. The retained sequence is limited to the CDR3, 39 bases, with the frame set at the first base. The chain joins TRBV7-8 to TRBJ2-7; the D region is possibly TRBD1 or TRBD2, each matching across 6 bases. The sequence came from a human donor in good health. Sequenced input: peripheral blood. The nucleotide sequence reads as follows: TGTGCCAGCAGCTACAGGGAGGCCTACGAGCAGTACTTC. This yields the protein CASSYREAYEQYF.